This T cell receptor beta chain was found in a study of monozygotic twins with inflammatory bowel disease. Whole-study findings and limits: A reduction in TCRbeta diversity (inverse Simpson) was seen in IBD patients relative to healthy co-twins. Concordance status among twins (concordant versus discordant) showed no link to repertoire similarity, possibly from limited power. Patients got different immunosuppressive treatments, which may have made their repertoires more variable.

Per the germline V gene, CDR1 is SQVTM and CDR2 is ANQGSEA. The CDR3 has 13 residues. From the 5' RACE reads, TCRdb lists one entry per CDR3 protein and no DNA. Its table records about 380,000 distinct CDR3 sequences. Whole blood that had not undergone T cell sorting provided the isolated total RNA. As regards this clonotype: No antigen is known for it.

V and J are TRBV29-1 and TRBJ2-3; TCRdb's D gene call, TRBD1, goes unchecked for lack of DNA. The TCR comes from a human donor with ulcerative colitis or Crohn's disease, or a healthy co-twin of an affected twin (not recorded which). Sequencing was done on a sample of blood. The CDR3 protein is CSVEDGGGDTQYF.